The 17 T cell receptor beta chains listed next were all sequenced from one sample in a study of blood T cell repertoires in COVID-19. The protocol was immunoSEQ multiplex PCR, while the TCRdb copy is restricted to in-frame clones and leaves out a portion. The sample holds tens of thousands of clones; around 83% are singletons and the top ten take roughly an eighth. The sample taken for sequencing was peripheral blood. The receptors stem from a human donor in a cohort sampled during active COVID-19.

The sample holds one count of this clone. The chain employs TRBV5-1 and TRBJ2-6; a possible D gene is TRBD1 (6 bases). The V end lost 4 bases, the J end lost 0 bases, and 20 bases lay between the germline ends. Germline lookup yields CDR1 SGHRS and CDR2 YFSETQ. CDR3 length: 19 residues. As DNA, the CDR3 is TGCGCCAGCAGCCGCGCAGCCGGGACACTAAGCTCTGGGGCCAACGTCCTGACTTTC. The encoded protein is CASSRAAGTLSSGANVLTF.

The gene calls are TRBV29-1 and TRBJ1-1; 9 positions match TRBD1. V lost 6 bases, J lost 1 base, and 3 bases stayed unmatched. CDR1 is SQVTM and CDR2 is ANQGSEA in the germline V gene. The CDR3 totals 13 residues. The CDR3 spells CSVGQGTNTEAFF. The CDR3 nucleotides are TGCAGCGTCGGACAGGGGACGAACACTGAAGCTTTCTTT.

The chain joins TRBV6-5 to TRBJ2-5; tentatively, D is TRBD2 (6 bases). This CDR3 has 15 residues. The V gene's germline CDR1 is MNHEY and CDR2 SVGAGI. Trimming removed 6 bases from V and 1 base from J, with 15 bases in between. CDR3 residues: CASRLPGGTQETQYF. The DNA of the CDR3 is TGTGCCAGCAGACTCCCCGGGGGAACCCAAGAGACCCAGTACTTC.

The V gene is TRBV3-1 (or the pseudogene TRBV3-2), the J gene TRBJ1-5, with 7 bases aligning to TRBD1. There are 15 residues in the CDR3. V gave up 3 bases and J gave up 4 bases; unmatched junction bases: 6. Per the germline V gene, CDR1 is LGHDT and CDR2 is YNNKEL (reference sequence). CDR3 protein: CASSQGQTKNQPQHF. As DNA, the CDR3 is TGTGCCAGCAGCCAGGGACAGACAAAAAATCAGCCCCAGCATTTT.

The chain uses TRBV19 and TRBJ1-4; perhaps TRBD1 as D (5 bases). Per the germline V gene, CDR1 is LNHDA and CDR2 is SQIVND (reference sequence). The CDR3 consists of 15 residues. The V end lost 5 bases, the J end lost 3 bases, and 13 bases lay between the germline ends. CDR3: CASSPRGGSNEKLFF. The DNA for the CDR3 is TGTGCCAGTAGTCCTCGCGGGGGGTCTAATGAAAAACTGTTTTTT.

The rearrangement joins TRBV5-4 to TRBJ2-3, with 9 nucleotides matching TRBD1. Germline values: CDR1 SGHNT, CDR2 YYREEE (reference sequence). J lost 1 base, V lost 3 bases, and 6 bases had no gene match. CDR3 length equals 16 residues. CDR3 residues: CASSSGQGIGTDTQYF. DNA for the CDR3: TGTGCCAGCAGCTCAGGACAGGGGATAGGCACAGATACGCAGTATTTT.

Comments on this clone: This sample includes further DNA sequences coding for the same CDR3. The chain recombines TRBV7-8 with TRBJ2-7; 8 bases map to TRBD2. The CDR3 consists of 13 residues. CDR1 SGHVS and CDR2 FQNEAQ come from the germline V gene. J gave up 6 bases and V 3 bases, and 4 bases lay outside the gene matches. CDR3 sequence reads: CASSLSGGVEQYF. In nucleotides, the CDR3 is TGTGCCAGCAGCTTGTCGGGAGGGGTCGAGCAGTACTTC.

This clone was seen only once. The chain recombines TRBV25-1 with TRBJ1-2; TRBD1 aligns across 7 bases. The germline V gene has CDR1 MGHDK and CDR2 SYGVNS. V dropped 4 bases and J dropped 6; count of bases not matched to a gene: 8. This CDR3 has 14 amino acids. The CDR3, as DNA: TGTGCCAGCAGTGGACAGGGAGGTCTGGATGGCTACACCTTC. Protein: CASSGQGGLDGYTF.

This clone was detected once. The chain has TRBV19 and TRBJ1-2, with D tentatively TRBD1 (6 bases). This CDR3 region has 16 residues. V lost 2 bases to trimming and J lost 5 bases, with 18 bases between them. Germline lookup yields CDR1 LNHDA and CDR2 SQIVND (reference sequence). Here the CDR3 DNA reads TGTGCCAGTAGTATAACAGGGCTCCAACAGGGTTATGGCTACACCTTC. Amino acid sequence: CASSITGLQQGYGYTF.

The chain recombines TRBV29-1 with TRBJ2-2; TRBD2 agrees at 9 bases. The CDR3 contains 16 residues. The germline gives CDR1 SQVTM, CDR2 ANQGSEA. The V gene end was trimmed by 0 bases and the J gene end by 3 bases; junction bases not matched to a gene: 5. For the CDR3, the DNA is TGCAGCGTTGAAGATCCCAGCGGGGGGTACACCGGGGAGCTGTTTTTT. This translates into CSVEDPSGGYTGELFF.

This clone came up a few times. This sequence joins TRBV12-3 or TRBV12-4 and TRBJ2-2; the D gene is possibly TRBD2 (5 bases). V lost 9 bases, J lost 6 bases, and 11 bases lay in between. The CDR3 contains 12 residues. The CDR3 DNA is TGTGCCAGTCAAACAGCGGCCGGGGAGCTGTTTTTT. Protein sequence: CASQTAAGELFF.

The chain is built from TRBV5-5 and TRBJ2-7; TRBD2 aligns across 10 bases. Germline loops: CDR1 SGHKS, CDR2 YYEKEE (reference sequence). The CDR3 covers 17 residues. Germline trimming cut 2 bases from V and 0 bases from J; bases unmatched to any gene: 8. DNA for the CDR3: TGTGCCAGCAGCTTTTCCATACTAGCGGGGAGCTCCTACGAGCAGTACTTC. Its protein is CASSFSILAGSSYEQYF.

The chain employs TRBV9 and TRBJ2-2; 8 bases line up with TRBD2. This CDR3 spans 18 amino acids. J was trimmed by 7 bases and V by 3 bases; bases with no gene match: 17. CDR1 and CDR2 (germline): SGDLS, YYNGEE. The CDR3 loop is CASSANPLAPGGGGELFF. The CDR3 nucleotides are TGTGCCAGCAGCGCCAACCCGCTTGCGCCGGGGGGGGGCGGGGAGCTGTTTTTT.

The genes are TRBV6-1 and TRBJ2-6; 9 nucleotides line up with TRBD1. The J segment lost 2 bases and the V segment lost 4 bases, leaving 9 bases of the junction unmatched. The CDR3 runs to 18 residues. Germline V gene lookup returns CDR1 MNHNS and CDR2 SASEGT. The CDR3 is CASSAPGQGGAGANVLTF. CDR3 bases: TGTGCCAGCAGTGCCCCGGGACAGGGAGGGGCTGGGGCCAACGTCCTGACTTTC.

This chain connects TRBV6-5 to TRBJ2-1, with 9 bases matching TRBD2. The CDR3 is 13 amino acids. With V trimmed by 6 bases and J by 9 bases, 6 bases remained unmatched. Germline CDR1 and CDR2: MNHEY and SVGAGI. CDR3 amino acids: CASRLAGLAEQFF. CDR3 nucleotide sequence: TGTGCCAGCAGACTCGCGGGACTAGCTGAGCAGTTCTTC.

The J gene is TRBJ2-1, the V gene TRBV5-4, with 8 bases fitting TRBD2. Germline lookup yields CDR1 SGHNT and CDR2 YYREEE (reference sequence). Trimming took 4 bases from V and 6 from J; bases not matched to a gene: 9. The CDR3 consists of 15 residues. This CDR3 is CASSPERGWGNEQFF. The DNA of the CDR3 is TGTGCCAGCAGCCCCGAGCGGGGGTGGGGCAATGAGCAGTTCTTC. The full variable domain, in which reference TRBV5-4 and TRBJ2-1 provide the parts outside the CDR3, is ETGVTQSPTHLIKTRGQQVTLRCSSQSGHNTVSWYQQALGQGPQFIFQYYREEENGRGNFPPRFSGLQFPNYSSELNVNALELDDSALYLCASSPERGWGNEQFFGPGTRLTVL.

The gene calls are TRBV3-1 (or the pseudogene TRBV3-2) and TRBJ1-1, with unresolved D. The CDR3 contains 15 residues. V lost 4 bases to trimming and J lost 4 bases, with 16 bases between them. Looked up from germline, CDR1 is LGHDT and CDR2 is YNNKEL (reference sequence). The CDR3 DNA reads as TGTGCCAGCAGCCTCGCCCTCAGTGGTGGCACTGAAGCTTTCTTT. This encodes CASSLALSGGTEAFF.